This T cell receptor (beta chain) derives from a study of identical twins. The cDNA had a unique molecular identifier and a template-switch universal primer site. TCRdb re-called the 5' RACE reads through MiXCR, storing one row per CDR3 protein. The sample lists about 520,000 distinct CDR3 sequences, 22% occurring once. This clonotype was seen a handful of times. The same data also contributed to another study, on T cells expressing NK-cell markers. That study reports: Sorted CD3+CD56-NKG2C+, CD3+CD56+NKG2C- and CD3+CD56+NKG2C+ T cells were the source of the TCR beta repertoires. There were seven HCMV-seropositive donors and one seronegative donor among the eight sequenced. Dominant NKG2C+ clonotypes were found to form about 1.0-7.5% of CD8+ T cells in five to seven donors.

Sequencing input: CD4+ T cells sorted from blood. This TCR was recovered from a young woman in good health.

CDR3 sequence: CSARAHADGGTEAFF. CDR3 coding DNA: TGCAGTGCTAGAGCCCACGCGGACGGGGGCACTGAAGCTTTCTTT. This chain uses TRBV20-1 with TRBJ1-1, with D possibly TRBD1 on 5 matching bases. The CDR3 is 15 amino acids. The germline gives CDR1 DFQATT, CDR2 SNEGSKA (reference sequence). V was pared by 1 base and J by 4 bases, with 16 bases between.